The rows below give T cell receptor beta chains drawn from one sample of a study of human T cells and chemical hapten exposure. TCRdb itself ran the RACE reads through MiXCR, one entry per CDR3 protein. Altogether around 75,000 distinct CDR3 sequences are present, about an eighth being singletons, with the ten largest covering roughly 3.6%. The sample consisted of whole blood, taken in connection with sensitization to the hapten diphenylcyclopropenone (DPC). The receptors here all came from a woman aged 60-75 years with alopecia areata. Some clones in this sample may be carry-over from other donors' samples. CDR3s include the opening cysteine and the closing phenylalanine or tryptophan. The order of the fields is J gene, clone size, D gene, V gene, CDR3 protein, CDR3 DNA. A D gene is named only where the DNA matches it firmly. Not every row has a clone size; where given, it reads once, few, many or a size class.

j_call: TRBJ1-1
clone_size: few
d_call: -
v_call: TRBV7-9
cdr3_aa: CASSLAGTTEAFF
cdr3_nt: TGTGCCAGCAGCTTAGCTGGGACCACTGAAGCTTTCTTT

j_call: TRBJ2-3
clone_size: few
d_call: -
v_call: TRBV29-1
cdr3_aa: CSVDSLSTDTQYF
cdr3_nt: TGCAGCGTTGATAGTCTTAGCACAGATACGCAGTATTTT

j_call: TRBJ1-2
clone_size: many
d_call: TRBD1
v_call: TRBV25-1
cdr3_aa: CASRGTGGNGYTF
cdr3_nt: TGTGCCAGCAGGGGAACAGGGGGCAATGGCTACACCTTC

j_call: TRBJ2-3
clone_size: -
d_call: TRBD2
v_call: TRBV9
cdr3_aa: CASSESGGAGTDTQYF
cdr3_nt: TGTGCCAGCAGCGAAAGCGGGGGGGCCGGCACAGATACGCAGTATTTT

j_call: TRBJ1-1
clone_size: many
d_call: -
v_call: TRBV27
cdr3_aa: CASSFERNTEAFF
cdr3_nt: TGTGCCAGCAGTTTTGAGAGGAACACTGAAGCTTTCTTT

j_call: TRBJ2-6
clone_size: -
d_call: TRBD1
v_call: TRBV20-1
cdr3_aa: CSARRQGADVLTF
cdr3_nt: TGCAGTGCTAGACGACAGGGCGCGGACGTCCTGACTTTC

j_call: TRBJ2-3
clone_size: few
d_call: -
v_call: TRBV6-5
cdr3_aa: CASSTLRTGSTDTQYF
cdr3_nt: TGTGCCAGCAGCACCCTCCGGACGGGTAGCACAGATACGCAGTATTTT

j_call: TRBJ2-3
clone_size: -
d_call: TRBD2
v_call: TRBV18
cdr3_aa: CASSGPGGPSTDTQYF
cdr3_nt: TGTGCCAGCTCCGGACCGGGGGGGCCTAGCACAGATACGCAGTATTTT

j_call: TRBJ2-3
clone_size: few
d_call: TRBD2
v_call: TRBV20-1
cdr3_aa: CSASLSSGGYTQYF
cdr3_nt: TGCAGTGCTAGTTTGTCTAGCGGGGGGTACACGCAGTATTTT

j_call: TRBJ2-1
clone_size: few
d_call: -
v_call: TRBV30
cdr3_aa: CAWSVPAASSYNEQFF
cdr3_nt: TGTGCCTGGAGTGTACCAGCGGCGAGCTCCTACAATGAGCAGTTCTTC